This T cell receptor (beta chain) was observed in a study of cytomegalovirus exposure and HLA in healthy donors. Study-wide context: One earlier analysis, a look at about 179 million T cells, found some 120 million unique TCR beta sequences. Study outcomes and limitations: Over 150 TCR beta chains were listed as cytomegalovirus-associated. Association of 15,000 to 20,000 TCR beta sequences with HLA alleles was found at 0.05 false discovery rate in a later analysis.

Note on this clone: Its matching antigen is unknown.

Healthy bone marrow donors supplied every sample. It was with 60 Vbeta and 13 Jbeta primers that the PCR ran. Method: immunoSEQ multiplex PCR; TCRdb's copy keeps in-frame clones and lacks some. The profile covers 98,000 or so clones, with more than 60% appearing a single time and roughly 7.7% taken by the ten largest. The receptor's source is a human donor in good health. The sequenced material came from PBMCs.

The CDR3 is CASSEGGNRGRNTEAFF. The DNA for the CDR3 is TGTGCCAGCAGTGAAGGGGGAAATCGGGGAAGGAACACTGAAGCTTTCTTT. The chain recombines TRBV6-1 with TRBJ1-1; D is uncertain. CDR3 size: 17 residues. With 1 base removed from V and 1 base from J, the gap between germline ends came to 16 bases. From germline, CDR1 is MNHNS and CDR2 SASEGT.